A selection of T cell receptor beta chains follows, all from one sample in a study of early stage breast cancer tumors. Libraries were prepared by immunoSEQ multiplex PCR; TCRdb keeps only in-frame clonotypes and omits some of them. The sample lists fewer than 90,000 clones, 79% occurring once. The sequencing input was blood. These receptors came from a person between 55 and 69 years old with breast cancer. CDR3s include the opening cysteine and the closing phenylalanine or tryptophan. The order of the fields is V gene, clone size, J gene, D gene, CDR3 protein, CDR3 DNA. The D gene is left open where the match is weak. A clone size is listed for some rows: how often the clone was seen (once, few, many), or a class if it is expanded.

>TRBV18|.|TRBJ1-5|.
CASSPSAEKNQPQHF
TGTGCCAGCTCACCATCGGCGGAGAAAAATCAGCCCCAGCATTTT
>TRBV28|.|TRBJ1-2|.
CASSPPGADYGYTF
TGTGCCAGCAGCCCCCCGGGGGCTGACTATGGCTACACCTTC
>TRBV28|.|TRBJ1-2|.
CASSSPFPSPGYTF
TGTGCCAGCAGTTCCCCCTTTCCCTCGCCTGGCTACACCTTC
>TRBV5-1|.|TRBJ2-3|TRBD1
CASSLGAGGTQYF
TGCGCCAGCAGCTTGGGGGCAGGGGGTACGCAGTATTTT
>TRBV30|.|TRBJ1-4|.
CASPGTSQEKLFF
TGTGCCTCCCCCGGGACATCTCAAGAAAAACTGTTTTTT
>TRBV5-4|.|TRBJ1-5|.
CATRSQGLGPQHF
TGTGCCACTCGGTCTCAGGGCCTCGGGCCCCAGCATTTT
>TRBV6-5|.|TRBJ1-1|.
CASRPGLHRGEAFF
TGTGCCAGCAGACCGGGACTACATCGCGGTGAAGCTTTCTTT
>TRBV6-1|.|TRBJ1-4|.
CASSIDGRVDEKLFF
TGTGCCAGCAGCATCGACGGACGGGTTGATGAAAAACTGTTTTTT
>TRBV28|.|TRBJ2-2|.
CASSLGRHRELFF
TGTGCCAGCAGTTTAGGCCGGCACCGGGAGCTGTTTTTT
>TRBV10-1|.|TRBJ1-1|.
CASSAERTSGQPSKRTEAFF
TGCGCCAGCAGTGCCGAAAGGACAAGCGGACAGCCCTCAAAGAGGACTGAAGCTTTCTTT
>TRBV19|.|TRBJ2-2|.
CASSRPPTGSDGELFF
TGTGCCAGTAGTAGGCCCCCGACGGGTAGCGACGGGGAGCTGTTTTTT
>TRBV7-9|.|TRBJ2-6|.
CASSRGGGESGANVLTF
TGTGCCAGCAGTCGTGGGGGCGGAGAGTCTGGGGCCAACGTCCTGACTTTC
>TRBV2|few|TRBJ1-2|TRBD1
CASSGQGGDGYTF
TGTGCCAGCAGTGGGCAGGGGGGAGATGGCTACACCTTC
>TRBV27|.|TRBJ2-1|.
CASSLSGGRALYNEQFF
TGTGCCAGCAGTTTATCGGGCGGCAGGGCCCTCTACAATGAGCAGTTCTTC
>TRBV5-1|.|TRBJ2-2|TRBD1
CASRRTGEAGELFF
TGCGCCAGCAGACGGACAGGCGAGGCCGGGGAGCTGTTTTTT
>TRBV19|.|TRBJ1-2|.
CASSILLQGGGGYTF
TGTGCCAGTAGTATCCTCCTGCAGGGTGGCGGTGGCTACACCTTC
>TRBV7-8|.|TRBJ1-1|.
CASSSGSGHPMNTEAFF
TGTGCCAGCAGCTCTGGATCAGGACATCCCATGAACACTGAAGCTTTCTTT
>TRBV19|.|TRBJ2-2|TRBD1
CASRKDRLNTGELFF
TGTGCCAGTAGGAAGGACAGGCTCAACACCGGGGAGCTGTTTTTT
>TRBV12-5|.|TRBJ2-7|.
CASGSARGSSYEQYF
TGTGCTAGTGGTTCCGCCCGGGGGAGCTCCTACGAGCAGTACTTC
>TRBV7-3|.|TRBJ2-1|TRBD2
CASSQGSGEEQFF
TGTGCCAGCAGCCAAGGTAGCGGGGAGGAGCAGTTCTTC
>TRBV15|few|TRBJ1-5|.
CATRGRFSNQPQHF
TGTGCCACCAGAGGACGGTTTAGCAATCAGCCCCAGCATTTT
>TRBV6-6|few|TRBJ1-2|.
CASTITGRSFLGGYTF
TGTGCCAGCACCATTACAGGGAGGTCATTTTTAGGTGGCTACACCTTC
>TRBV4-1|.|TRBJ2-7|.
CASSLGTGAYEQYF
TGCGCCAGCAGCCTCGGGACGGGGGCCTACGAGCAGTACTTC
>TRBV7-8|.|TRBJ2-3|.
CASSTQADTQYF
TGTGCCAGCAGCACACAGGCAGATACGCAGTATTTT
>TRBV5-6|.|TRBJ1-4|.
CASSALRGGGEKLFF
TGTGCCAGCAGCGCCCTTCGGGGCGGGGGTGAAAAACTGTTTTTT
>TRBV11-2|.|TRBJ2-3|.
CASNTRTGTDTQYF
TGTGCCAGCAACACTAGGACAGGCACAGATACGCAGTATTTT
>TRBV4-1|.|TRBJ2-3|.
CASSQVSRIADTQYF
TGCGCCAGCAGCCAAGTCTCCCGGATAGCAGATACGCAGTATTTT
>TRBV2|.|TRBJ2-7|TRBD2
CASSEQTSGSYEQYF
TGTGCCAGCAGTGAACAAACTAGCGGGAGCTACGAGCAGTACTTC
>TRBV27|few|TRBJ1-4|.
CASSPNGANEKLFF
TGTGCCAGCAGTCCCAATGGGGCTAATGAAAAACTGTTTTTT
>TRBV7-2|.|TRBJ1-4|.
CASSFSGGGVEKLFF
TGTGCCAGCAGCTTTTCCGGGGGCGGGGTAGAAAAACTGTTTTTT
>TRBV19|.|TRBJ2-3|.
CASSVGGTDTQYF
TGTGCCAGTAGTGTAGGGGGCACAGATACGCAGTATTTT
>TRBV6-6|.|TRBJ1-4|.
CASSTTRGTNEKLFF
TGTGCCAGCAGCACAACGAGGGGAACTAATGAAAAACTGTTTTTT
>TRBV2|once|TRBJ2-5|.
CASIRGQGETQYF
TGTGCCAGCATTAGAGGTCAGGGGGAGACCCAGTACTTC
>TRBV5-1|few|TRBJ2-7|.
CASSPTPDSSYEQYF
TGCGCCAGCAGCCCTACCCCGGACAGCTCCTACGAGCAGTACTTC
>TRBV7-2|.|TRBJ1-4|TRBD1
CASSRDRGYEKLFF
TGTGCCAGCAGCCGCGACAGGGGCTATGAAAAACTGTTTTTT
>TRBV7-2|.|TRBJ1-4|.
CASSFTNEKLFF
TGTGCCAGCAGCTTTACTAATGAAAAACTGTTTTTT
>TRBV7-2|.|TRBJ2-5|.
CASSTRGRWMRAAQYF
TGTGCCAGCAGCACACGGGGTCGGTGGATGAGGGCGGCCCAGTACTTC
>TRBV2|.|TRBJ2-7|TRBD2
CASTGGWGEQYF
TGTGCCAGCACCGGGGGGTGGGGCGAGCAGTACTTC
>TRBV18|.|TRBJ2-2|.
CASSPTDKGGELFF
TGTGCCAGCTCACCAACAGATAAAGGAGGGGAGCTGTTTTTT
>TRBV28|few|TRBJ1-2|TRBD1
CASHRGTNYGYTF
TGTGCCAGCCACAGGGGGACTAACTATGGCTACACCTTC
>TRBV6-6|.|TRBJ1-5|.
CASALWRENQPQHF
TGTGCCAGCGCCCTTTGGAGGGAAAATCAGCCCCAGCATTTT
>TRBV5-4|once|TRBJ2-2|.
CASSLGANTGELFF
TGTGCCAGCAGCTTAGGTGCTAACACCGGGGAGCTGTTTTTT
>TRBV2|.|TRBJ2-3|.
CASSRGSTDTQYF
TGTGCCAGCAGTCGAGGATCCACAGATACGCAGTATTTT
>TRBV13|.|TRBJ2-1|.
CASSSNLLGEQFF
TGTGCCAGCAGCTCGAACCTACTAGGGGAACAGTTCTTC
>TRBV6-6|few|TRBJ1-3|.
CANRSGNTIYF
TGTGCCAACAGGTCTGGAAACACCATATATTTT
>TRBV14|.|TRBJ2-3|TRBD2
CASSLQRTSGTDTQYF
TGTGCCAGCAGCCTACAGAGGACTAGCGGCACAGATACGCAGTATTTT
>TRBV20-1|.|TRBJ2-3|.
CSALTGDTQYF
TGCAGTGCTTTGACCGGAGATACGCAGTATTTT
>TRBV7-9|.|TRBJ2-3|TRBD2
CASSPLGGGRGILTDTQYF
TGTGCCAGCAGCCCACTAGGAGGCGGGAGGGGCATCCTCACAGATACGCAGTATTTT
>TRBV30|.|TRBJ2-5|.
CAWSRTGLQETQYF
TGTGCCTGGAGCCGAACAGGGCTCCAAGAGACCCAGTACTTC
>TRBV2|.|TRBJ1-5|.
CASSGHPYSNQPQHF
TGTGCCAGCAGTGGACATCCCTATAGCAATCAGCCCCAGCATTTT
>TRBV30|.|TRBJ2-2|TRBD2
CACSGTRHTGELFF
TGTGCCTGTTCCGGGACTAGACACACCGGGGAGCTGTTTTTT
>TRBV6-6|.|TRBJ2-3|TRBD1
CASSLRQGGTDTQYF
TGTGCCAGCAGCCTCCGACAGGGAGGCACAGATACGCAGTATTTT
>TRBV5-4|.|TRBJ2-1|.
CASSLVASDEQFF
TGTGCCAGCAGCTTGGTTGCTAGCGACGAGCAGTTCTTC
>TRBV10-3|.|TRBJ1-2|TRBD1
CAIRPGQGKDGYTF
TGTGCCATCAGGCCGGGACAGGGAAAGGATGGCTACACCTTC
>TRBV5-1|.|TRBJ2-5|.
CASSGEAQETQYF
TGCGCCAGCAGCGGGGAGGCCCAAGAGACCCAGTACTTC
>TRBV10-2|few|TRBJ1-6|.
CASRGGRSNSPLHF
TGCGCCAGCAGGGGAGGGAGAAGTAATTCACCCCTCCACTTT
>TRBV9|.|TRBJ2-5|TRBD2
CASSVGFAGGLGRETQYF
TGTGCCAGCAGCGTAGGTTTTGCGGGGGGGCTCGGGAGAGAGACCCAGTACTTC
>TRBV5-1|.|TRBJ1-4|TRBD1
CASSLTGQTNEKLFF
TGCGCCAGCAGCTTGACGGGACAGACTAATGAAAAACTGTTTTTT
>TRBV13|.|TRBJ2-1|.
CASSFDRRLEQFF
TGTGCCAGCAGCTTCGACAGGAGACTTGAGCAGTTCTTC